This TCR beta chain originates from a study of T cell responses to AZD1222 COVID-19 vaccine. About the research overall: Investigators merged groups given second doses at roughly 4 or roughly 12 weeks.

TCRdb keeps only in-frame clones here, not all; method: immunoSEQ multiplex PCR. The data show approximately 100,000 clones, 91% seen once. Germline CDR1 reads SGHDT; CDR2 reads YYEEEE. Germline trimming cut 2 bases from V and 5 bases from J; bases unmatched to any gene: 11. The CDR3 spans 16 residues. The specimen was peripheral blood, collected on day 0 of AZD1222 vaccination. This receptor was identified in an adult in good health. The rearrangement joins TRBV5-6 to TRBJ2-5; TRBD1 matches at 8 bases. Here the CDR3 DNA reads TGTGCCAGCAGCTTTCGACTGGCAGGGGGCGCGGAGACCCAGTACTTC. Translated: CASSFRLAGGAETQYF. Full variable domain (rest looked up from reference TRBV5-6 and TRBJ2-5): DAGVTQSPTHLIKTRGQQVTLRCSPKSGHDTVSWYQQALGQGPQFIFQYYEEEERQRGNFPDRFSGHQFPNYSSELNVNALLLGDSALYLCASSFRLAGGAETQYFGPGTRLLVL.